Given below is one T cell receptor beta chain in context. No antigen is known for it. This may stem from a read error, because a much larger clone lies one nucleotide away. The data are from a study of regulatory T cells in long-lasting Graves disease. Notes on the study in general: The work looked only at peripheral blood and did not look at thyroid tissue. With persistent disease, TRBV28, TRBJ1-2 and TRBJ2-5 were the favored segments. Persistent patients had a count of shared public clonotypes (approximately 3,000) that exceeded that of new patients (approximately 1,000).

Time point given: persistent/refractory GD, antithyroid drugs over 5 years with positive TRAb. Preparation of the TCR library used RNA extracted from PBMCs. Graves' disease diagnoses used American Thyroid Association guidelines. The CDR3 has 17 amino acids. Germline V gene lookup returns CDR1 MNHNS and CDR2 SASEGT. Both iRepertoire HTBI primers and Arm-PCR of CDR3 regions were used to build the TCR beta libraries. Each CDR3 protein is one row after TCRdb ran MiXCR on the multiplex PCR reads. This sample has roughly 400,000 distinct CDR3 sequences; 21% occur once, and the top ten carry 14%. The receptor was derived from a female donor with Graves disease. The chain carries TRBV6-1 and TRBJ1-5, with D tentatively TRBD1 (6 bases). Sequences were derived from peripheral blood mononuclear cells (PBMCs), sampled when the disease was refractory, from a patient treated with antithyroid drugs. CDR3: CASKTGYSSDSDQPQHF. The CDR3 nucleotides are TGTGCCAGTAAGACAGGTTATTCCTCCGATAGCGATCAGCCCCAGCATTTT.